The present T cell receptor beta chain was sequenced within a study of OX40 agonist ivuxolimab in advanced cancers. Study-level information: Patients in dose escalation had liver, melanoma, kidney or head and neck cancers. The dose-escalation cohort was approximately 81% male, with a mean age of about 58 years, ranging about 23 to 79. The study's findings and limits: Expanded clones tended on average to be more numerous among CD8+ T cells than CD4+. Part of the nonresponder group also had normalized T-cell clonal expansion that was low.

Regarding this clone: Its antigen is unknown.

This CDR3 is built from 15 residues. V shed 7 bases and J shed 5 bases, with 21 bases lying between them. Germline CDR1 reads SGDLS; CDR2 reads YYNGEE. The repertoire was sequenced with immunoSEQ multiplex PCR; TCRdb's copy has only in-frame clones and lacks some. The sample shows about 26,000 clones, 65% to 80% of them seen only once. The source is an adult with an advanced solid tumor such as melanoma, head and neck, liver or kidney cancer. The chain uses TRBV9 and TRBJ1-1; the D gene is possibly TRBD1 (5 bases). The sample here was CD4+ or CD8+ T cells sorted from blood, taken in a trial of the OX40 agonist ivuxolimab. CDR3 residues: CASAHKWEGRTEAFF. CDR3 sequence (DNA): TGTGCCAGCGCCCATAAGTGGGAGGGACGGACTGAAGCTTTCTTT.